The 4 T cell receptor beta chains listed next were all sequenced from one sample in a study of CD8+ T cells in alopecia areata. Treatment meaning: oral pan-JAK inhibitor, 5-10 mg twice daily. RNA was isolated and reverse transcribed to cDNA, the sequencing template. Profiling relied on immunoSEQ multiplex PCR, and the TCRdb table lists in-frame clones only, not all of them. The data hold 150,000 to 200,000 clones, with roughly 60% observed a single time. The material was CD4+ T cells sorted from blood, obtained at week 24, from a patient treated with tofacitinib. The receptors shown here come from a human donor with alopecia areata.

The genes are TRBV10-3 and TRBJ2-1; D is perhaps TRBD2 (7 bases). The CDR3 runs 13 residues. Germline assignment: CDR1 ENHRY and CDR2 SYGVKD. V was trimmed by 2 bases and J by 8 bases, leaving 10 bases between them. CDR3 nucleotides: TGTGCCATCAGTGAGCGGGGGGCCTATGAGCAGTTCTTC. It specifies CAISERGAYEQFF.

This sequence joins TRBV2 and TRBJ2-7; D gene uncertain. Per germline, CDR1 SNHLY and CDR2 FYNNEI. The V gene lost 6 bases and the J gene lost 6 bases, with 9 bases spanning the gap. This CDR3 contains 11 residues. CDR3 in amino acids: CASSLAAEQYF. For the CDR3, the DNA is TGTGCCAGCAGCTTGGCAGCCGAGCAGTACTTC. The full variable domain, its missing parts supplied by reference TRBV2 and TRBJ2-7, is EPEVTQTPSHQVTQMGQEVILRCVPISNHLYFYWYRQILGQKVEFLVSFYNNEISEKSEIFDDQFSVERPDGSNFTLKIRSTKLEDSAMYFCASSLAAEQYFGPGTRLTVT.

The chain couples TRBV5-1 to TRBJ2-3, with unresolved D. Germline CDR1 and CDR2: SGHRS and YFSETQ. The CDR3 consists of 17 residues. Trimming cost V 0 bases and J 2 bases, with 16 bases left between them. The CDR3 here is CASSLGADLVNTDTQYF. CDR3 bases: TGCGCCAGCAGCTTGGGGGCCGACCTCGTCAACACAGATACGCAGTATTTT.

CDR3 region: CASASLAREQETQYF. The CDR3 DNA is TGTGCCAGCGCTTCCTTGGCTAGAGAACAAGAGACCCAGTACTTC. The genes are TRBV9 and TRBJ2-5, with D unclear. Trimming took 7 bases from V and 2 from J, leaving 18 bases between them. Germline V CDR1 and CDR2: SGDLS, YYNGEE. The CDR3 totals 15 residues.